This T cell receptor (beta chain) appears in the sequencing data of a study of blood T cells in healthy people across ages. Donors were systemically healthy Caucasian individuals from Russia aged roughly 6 to 100 years. Trimming pared 0 bases from V and 8 bases from J, leaving 10 bases between. This CDR3 region has 13 residues. Germline V gene sequence: CDR1 SGHDN, CDR2 FVKESK. This clonotype appeared a few times. Sample-barcoded 5' priming and a J-beta primer mix drove a second PCR of about 7 to 12 cycles. Every molecule of cDNA carried a tag from a template-switch adaptor with 12 random nucleotides. Each sample provided no less than 2.5 million CDR3-containing paired-end reads. TCRdb recomputed calls from the 5' RACE reads with MiXCR, one row per CDR3 protein. The sample consists of over a million distinct CDR3 sequences, approximately 40% of them appearing once.

This receptor was taken from a woman between 18 and 29 years old in good health. Source material: blood. J is TRBJ1-2 and V is TRBV14; D not certain. CDR3 residues: CASSQDFAKGYTF. The CDR3 DNA is TGTGCCAGCAGCCAAGATTTCGCCAAGGGCTACACCTTC.